The T cell receptor beta chain described here comes from a study of T-cell memory formation after mild COVID-19. For the study at large: TCR clusters largely stayed donor specific.

Germline lookup yields CDR1 LGHDT and CDR2 YNNKEL (reference sequence). This CDR3 region has 15 residues. Trimming at V came to 4 bases and at J to 4 bases, leaving 8 bases not matched to a gene. Libraries for TCRalpha and TCRbeta carried sample barcodes and unique molecular identifiers via 5'RACE. TCRdb re-analysed the 5' RACE reads in MiXCR, keeping a single row per CDR3 protein. The sample shows over 450,000 distinct CDR3 sequences, around 20% of them seen only once. This clonotype came up a few times. The TCR originated in an adult woman who had mild COVID-19 (a few samples of this study predate the infection). Cell type and time point are not known. The source material was PBMCs or a T cell subset sorted from them (not recorded which). This chain connects TRBV3-1 to TRBJ1-1; 8 bases line up with TRBD1. Here the CDR3 reads CASSPWTGRGTEAFF. The CDR3 nucleotides are TGTGCCAGCAGCCCTTGGACAGGGAGGGGCACTGAAGCTTTCTTT.